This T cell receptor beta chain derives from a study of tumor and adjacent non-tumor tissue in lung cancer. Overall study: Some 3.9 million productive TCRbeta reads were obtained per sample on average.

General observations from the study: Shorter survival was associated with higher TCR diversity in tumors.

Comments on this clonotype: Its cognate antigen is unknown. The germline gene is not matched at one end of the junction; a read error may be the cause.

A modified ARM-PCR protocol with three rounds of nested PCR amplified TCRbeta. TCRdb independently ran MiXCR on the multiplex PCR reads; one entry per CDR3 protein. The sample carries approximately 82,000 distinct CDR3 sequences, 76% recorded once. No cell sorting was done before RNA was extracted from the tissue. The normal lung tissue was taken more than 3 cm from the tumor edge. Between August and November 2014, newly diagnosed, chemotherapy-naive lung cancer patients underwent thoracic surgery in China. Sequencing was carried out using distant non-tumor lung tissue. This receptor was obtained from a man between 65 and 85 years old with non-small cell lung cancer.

The CDR3 DNA follows: TGTGCCAGCAGTTTCCGAACAGGGGGTATGGAGACCCACTACTTC. Its protein product is CASSFRTGGMETHYF. The chain employs TRBV28 and TRBJ2-5; the match to TRBD1 covers 8 bases. Germline V gene data show CDR1 as MDHEN and CDR2 as SYDVKM. The CDR3 extends over 15 amino acids.